This T cell receptor beta chain originates from a study of cytomegalovirus exposure and HLA in healthy donors. The CDR3 runs to 16 residues. CDR1 is MNHEY, CDR2 SVGAGI, per germline. V lost 0 bases to trimming and J lost 5 bases, with 17 bases between them. PCR amplification relied on 60 Vbeta primers (plus 13 Jbeta primers). As originally analysed: Later, 75 million to 100 million unique TCR beta chains were counted in an analysis, and about 10 million of them were shared. Only in-frame clones appear in the TCRdb table, and some are missing; sequencing was by immunoSEQ multiplex PCR. V and J calls and clone size are given by that table; D and trimming were obtained from the DNA. The table records some 170,000 clones, about 69% of them present only once.

This TCR was sampled from a human donor in good health. What was sequenced was PBMCs. This chain joins TRBV6-5 and TRBJ2-7, with D perhaps TRBD1 (6 bases). The CDR3 here is CASSYSKGTSPDEQYF. CDR3 bases: TGTGCCAGCAGTTACTCGAAAGGGACATCCCCCGACGAGCAGTACTTC.